A selection of T cell receptor beta chains follows, all from one sample in a study of T cell responses to AZD1222 COVID-19 vaccine. The table came from immunoSEQ multiplex PCR; TCRdb's copy has only in-frame clones and leaves some out. The data show under 150,000 clones, roughly 88% seen once. The sample in question was peripheral blood, obtained on day 0 of MenACWY control vaccination. The receptors come from an adult in good health. Both conserved end residues are part of each CDR3. Not every row has a clone size; where given, it reads once, few, many or a size class.

.,TRBV10-1,CASGSLIASNEQFF
few,TRBV28,CASSFWRLTYEQYF
.,TRBV15,CATSLYRVHEQYF
.,TRBV28,CASSYEGLAGSGRVSTDTQYF
.,TRBV7-9,CASSRGVGYTF
once,TRBV28,CASSFRAYYEQYF
.,TRBV7-9,CASSLQGSGYEQYF
.,TRBV5-1,CASSYGGERGTEAFF
.,TRBV28,CASSRDSYEQYF
.,TRBV2,CASSLKVGTSSYEQYF
.,TRBV11-1,CASSLGLDYNEQFF
.,TRBV21-1,CASSKAQGLFSNQPQHF
.,TRBV19,CASSIGRQASPLHF
.,TRBV10-3,CAISANSGNTIYF
once,TRBV27,CASSRRTGANEKLFF
once,TRBV2,CASSERKHTDTQYF
.,TRBV6-5,CASSRVDRDREQYF
.,TRBV28,CASSFVGANYGYTF
.,TRBV20-1,CSAFFNEQFF
.,TRBV5-6,CASSLQLGRTYEQYF
.,TRBV2,CASSARGLFDNEQFF
.,TRBV10-1,CASSGPSEEDTQYF
.,TRBV6-5,CASSLTGTSRIPTQYF
.,TRBV10-2,CASTPGTGPSPLHF
few,TRBV6-5,CASSYWGSNEKLFF
.,TRBV27,CASSTTGVTGAFF
.,TRBV4-1,CASSQDTPGAGGLYEQYF
.,TRBV5-4,CASSLGLAANTGELFF
.,TRBV3-1/TRBV3-2,CASRRDVEQFF
.,TRBV19,CASSRWTSGELFF
.,TRBV5-1,CASSFSGVSGSEQYF
.,TRBV7-8,CASSLGVQYSYNEQFF
.,TRBV5-6,CASSLNGLYGYTF
.,TRBV19,CASTPRGRGETQYF
.,TRBV4-2,CASSPKRVGERETQYF
few,TRBV15,CATSRWGQLQPQHF
.,TRBV5-1,CASSWGAAMNTEAFF
once,TRBV5-5,CASSLLWGGYEQYF
.,TRBV2,CASRGTGQMGANVLTF
.,TRBV4-2,CASGRGRGNYEQYF
.,TRBV19,CASSIDGAASYGYTF
.,TRBV7-6,CASSLAPNTEAFF
once,TRBV19,CASLGDRGNEKLFF
.,TRBV19,CASSEPPRGVEGGTQYF
.,TRBV9,CASSVAIGRNYGYTF
.,TRBV30,CAWMSPERHYGYTF